The 8 T cell receptor beta chains in this list originate from one sample, sequenced in a study of T cells in Graves' hyperthyroidism and ophthalmopathy. The TCR beta CDR3 regions underwent amplification using RNA transcripts as the source. HTBI primers drove first-round RT-PCR of the TCR CDR3. TCRdb recomputed calls from the multiplex PCR reads with MiXCR, one row per CDR3 protein. The sample includes approximately 480,000 distinct CDR3 sequences, around 21% of them seen just once. The sequencing input was blood. The receptors derive from a man younger than 30 with Graves' hyperthyroidism.

This clonotype was observed a single time. A much larger clone is a single base away; this may be a read error. The missing conserved phenylalanine or tryptophan at the end of this CDR3 makes a read error likely. This chain links TRBV12-3 or TRBV12-4 with TRBJ1-2, with D possibly TRBD1 on 6 matching bases. Trimming took off 6 bases at V and 3 bases at J, with 17 bases between the two ends. The CDR3 is made up of 15 amino acids. CDR3 amino acids: CASSPTARGDYGYTV. DNA for the CDR3: TGTGCCAGCAGCCCTACTGCCAGGGGTGACTATGGCTACACCGTC.

This clonotype turned up a few times. The chain couples TRBV19 to TRBJ1-1, with D maybe TRBD1 (5 bases). The V end was cut by 3 bases, the J end by 0 bases, with 11 bases between. Germline V gene data show CDR1 as LNHDA and CDR2 as SQIVND (reference sequence). The CDR3 length is 15 residues. CDR3 bases: TGTGCCAGTAGTATCGGGCGGGACTTGAACACTGAAGCTTTCTTT. This codes for CASSIGRDLNTEAFF.

This clonotype was counted many times. This chain connects TRBV12-5 to TRBJ2-7, with 7 bases aligning to TRBD1. CDR1 is LGHNT, CDR2 FRNRAP, per germline. This CDR3 has 14 amino acids. Trimming at V came to 7 bases and at J to 1 base, leaving 7 bases not matched to a gene. CDR3 region: CASAISGQSYEQYF. The CDR3 DNA reads as TGTGCTAGTGCCATATCGGGACAGTCCTACGAGCAGTACTTC. The complete variable domain, with remaining parts taken from reference TRBV12-5 and TRBJ2-7, reads DARVTQTPRHKVTEMGQEVTMRCQPILGHNTVFWYRQTMMQGLELLAYFRNRAPLDDSGMPKDRFSAEMPDATLATLKIQPSEPRDSAVYFCASAISGQSYEQYFGPGTRLTVT.

The chain combines TRBV28 with TRBJ2-7, with 7 nucleotides matching TRBD2. V shed 6 bases and J 2 bases; nucleotides not matched to a gene: 10. This CDR3 region has 15 residues. CDR1 is MDHEN, CDR2 SYDVKM, per germline. The CDR3 sequence is CASSLGLPQTYEQYF. As DNA, the CDR3 is TGTGCCAGCAGCTTGGGACTACCCCAGACCTACGAGCAGTACTTC.

The V gene is TRBV4-1, the J gene TRBJ2-2; no definite D call. The CDR3 extends over 15 amino acids. Germline CDR1 is MGHRA and CDR2 is YSYEKL. Trimming shortened V by 1 base and J by 4 bases, and 10 bases separated the two germline ends. DNA of the CDR3: TGCGCCAGCAGCCAAGGATCGGCCCTCACCGGGGAGCTGTTTTTT. Encoded protein: CASSQGSALTGELFF.

This clonotype was counted at least ten times. The chain couples TRBV5-8 to TRBJ1-5; a possible D gene is TRBD1 (6 bases). The CDR3 has 12 residues. Per germline, CDR1 SGHTS and CDR2 YDEGEE. The V end lost 4 bases, the J end lost 7 bases, and 9 bases lay between the germline ends. The CDR3 here is CASSLGTQPQHF. Here the CDR3 DNA reads TGTGCCAGCAGCCTAGGGACACAGCCCCAGCATTTT. The whole variable domain, filled in from reference TRBV5-8 and TRBJ1-5, reads EAGVTQSPTHLIKTRGQQATLRCSPISGHTSVYWYQQALGLGLQFLLWYDEGEERNRGNFPPRFSGRQFPNYSSELNVNALELEDSALYLCASSLGTQPQHFGDGTRLSIL.

The V call is TRBV30, the J call TRBJ1-4, with 9 bases that match TRBD1. The CDR3 has 14 residues. The germline gives CDR1 GTSNPN, CDR2 SVGIG (reference sequence). The trim removed 1 base at V and 7 bases at J, leaving 4 bases unmatched. CDR3 loop: CAWSEKQGAEKLFF. The CDR3 DNA sequence: TGTGCCTGGAGTGAAAAACAGGGGGCTGAAAAACTGTTTTTT.

This clonotype showed up many times. The chain links TRBV9 to TRBJ2-2, with D hard to call. V was clipped by 6 bases and J by 0 bases, with 6 bases between them. From germline, CDR1 is SGDLS and CDR2 YYNGEE. This CDR3 is built from 13 residues. CDR3 bases: TGTGCCAGCATGGTTTCGAACACCGGGGAGCTGTTTTTT. Encoded protein: CASMVSNTGELFF.